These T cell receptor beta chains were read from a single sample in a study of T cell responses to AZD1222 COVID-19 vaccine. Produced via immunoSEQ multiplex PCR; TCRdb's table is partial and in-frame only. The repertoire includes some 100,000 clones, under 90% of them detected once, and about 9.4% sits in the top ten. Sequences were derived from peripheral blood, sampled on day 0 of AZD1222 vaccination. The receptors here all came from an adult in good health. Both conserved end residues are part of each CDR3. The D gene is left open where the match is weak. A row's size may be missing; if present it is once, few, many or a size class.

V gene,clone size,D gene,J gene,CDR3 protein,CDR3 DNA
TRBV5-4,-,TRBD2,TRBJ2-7,CASSLSSSGALYEQYF,TGTGCCAGCAGCTTATCATCTAGCGGGGCCCTCTACGAGCAGTACTTC
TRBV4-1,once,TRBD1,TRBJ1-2,CASSQLNGGQGVYGYTF,TGCGCCAGCAGCCAACTGAATGGGGGACAGGGAGTATATGGCTACACCTTC
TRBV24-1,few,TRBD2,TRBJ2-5,CATSLGLAGGETQYF,TGTGCCACCAGCCTCGGGCTAGCGGGAGGAGAGACCCAGTACTTC
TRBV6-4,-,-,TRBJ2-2,CASSERLAGELFF,TGTGCCAGCAGTGAACGACTAGCCGGGGAGCTGTTTTTT
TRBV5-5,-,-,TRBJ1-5,CASSQGRSNQPQHF,TGTGCCAGCAGCCAGGGTAGGAGCAATCAGCCCCAGCATTTT
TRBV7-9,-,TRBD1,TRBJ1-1,CASSFGTGGRGTEAFF,TGTGCCAGCAGCTTCGGGACAGGGGGCAGGGGCACTGAAGCTTTCTTT
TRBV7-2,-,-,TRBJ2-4,CASSLRGTLAKNIQYF,TGTGCCAGCAGCTTACGGGGGACTCTAGCCAAAAACATTCAGTACTTC
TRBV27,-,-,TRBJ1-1,CASSRDSNTEAFF,TGTGCCAGCAGTCGAGACAGCAACACTGAAGCTTTCTTT
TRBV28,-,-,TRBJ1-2,CASRPGEAYGYTF,TGTGCCAGCAGACCAGGGGAGGCGTATGGCTACACCTTC
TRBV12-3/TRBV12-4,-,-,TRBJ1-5,CASSLDLNQPQHF,TGTGCCAGCAGTTTAGATCTCAATCAGCCCCAGCATTTT
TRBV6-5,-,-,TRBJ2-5,CASRRTAARGETQYF,TGTGCCAGCAGGCGGACAGCTGCTCGGGGAGAGACCCAGTACTTC